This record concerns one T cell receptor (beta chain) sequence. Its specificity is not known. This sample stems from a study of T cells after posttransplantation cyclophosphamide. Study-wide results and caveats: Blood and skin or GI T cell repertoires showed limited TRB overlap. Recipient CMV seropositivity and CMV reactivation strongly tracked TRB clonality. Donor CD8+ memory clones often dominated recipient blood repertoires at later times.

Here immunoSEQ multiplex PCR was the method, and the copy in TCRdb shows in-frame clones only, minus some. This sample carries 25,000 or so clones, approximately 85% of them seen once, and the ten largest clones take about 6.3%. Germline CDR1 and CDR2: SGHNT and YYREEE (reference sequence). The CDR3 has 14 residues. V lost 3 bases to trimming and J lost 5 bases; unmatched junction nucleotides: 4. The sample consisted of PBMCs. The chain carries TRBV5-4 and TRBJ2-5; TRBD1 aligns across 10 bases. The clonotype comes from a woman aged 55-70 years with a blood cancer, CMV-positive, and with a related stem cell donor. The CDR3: CASSSGTGEETQYF. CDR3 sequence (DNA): TGTGCCAGCAGCTCGGGGACAGGGGAGGAGACCCAGTACTTC. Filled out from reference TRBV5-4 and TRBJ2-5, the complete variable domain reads ETGVTQSPTHLIKTRGQQVTLRCSSQSGHNTVSWYQQALGQGPQFIFQYYREEENGRGNFPPRFSGLQFPNYSSELNVNALELDDSALYLCASSSGTGEETQYFGPGTRLLVL.